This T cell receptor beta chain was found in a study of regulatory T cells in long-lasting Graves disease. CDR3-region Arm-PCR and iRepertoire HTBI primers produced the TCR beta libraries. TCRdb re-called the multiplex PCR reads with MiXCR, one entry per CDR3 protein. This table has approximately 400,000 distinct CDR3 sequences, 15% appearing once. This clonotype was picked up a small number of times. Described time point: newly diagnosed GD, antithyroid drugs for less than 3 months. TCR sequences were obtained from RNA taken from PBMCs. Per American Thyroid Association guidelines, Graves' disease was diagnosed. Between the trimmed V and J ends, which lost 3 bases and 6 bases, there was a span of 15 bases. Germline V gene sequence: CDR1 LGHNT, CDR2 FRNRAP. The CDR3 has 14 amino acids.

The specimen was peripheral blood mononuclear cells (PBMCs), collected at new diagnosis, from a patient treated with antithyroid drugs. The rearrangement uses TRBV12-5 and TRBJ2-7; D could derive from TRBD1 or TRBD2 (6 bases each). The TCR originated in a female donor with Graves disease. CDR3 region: CASGLTGAPREQYF. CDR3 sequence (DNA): TGTGCTAGTGGTTTAACGGGGGCCCCCCGCGAGCAGTACTTC.